This T cell receptor (beta chain) emerged from a study of T cell responses to AZD1222 COVID-19 vaccine (dated by TCRdb to about 2021). Some background on the complete study: AZD1222 recipients given second doses at about 4 weeks or at about 12 weeks were pooled, since spike-specific TCR depth and breadth were not found to differ between the two schedules. A total of 230 or so trial participants underwent TCR sequencing, of whom some 210 received two doses of AZD1222 and about 26 received two doses of the MenACWY control vaccine. Trial participants were enrolled by age into subgroups of 18-55, 56-69 and 70-plus years, and around 150, 28 and 57 TCR-sequenced participants, respectively, were included in these subgroups. The full study reports these points: Because no day 14 peak-response samples were available, the repertoires could be characterized only after the peak T cell response. Participants were mostly white British and included more females than males, and it was suggested by the authors that clonal diversity may have been underestimated. Nearly half of unique spike-specific TCRs reportedly recognized epitopes outside regions mutated in the B.1.351 and B.1.1.7 variants. CD4 TCRs associated with the vaccine covered the entire spike protein, and the dominant responses were in regions 160-218 and 743-854. The 56-69-year group was small, and its depth increase did not reach significance, likely because of low power. Conclusions about previously exposed vaccinees were limited because only six AZD1222 recipients were SARS-CoV-2 seropositive at baseline. After two AZD1222 doses, spike-specific TCR breadth and depth were significantly higher than at day 0 and than in MenACWY recipients.

The CDR3, from cysteine to phenylalanine, totals 11 residues. Only the CDR3 region is kept as DNA, spanning 33 bases read in frame from base 1. V is reduced by 2 bases and J by 8 bases, leaving a spacing of 3 bases between them. From the germline V gene (reference sequence), CDR1 is LNHDA and CDR2 is SQIVND. Reading the label with the study, this specimen's time point is: baseline before first vaccination. Vaccinee samples were obtained from the UK trials COV001 and COV002, which included a single-blind randomized controlled phase 2/3 trial of AZD1222 (ChAdOx1 nCoV-19) in healthy adults. For TCRbeta chain sequencing, PBMC samples were collected from trial participants at day 0 and at day 28 after the second dose. The CDR3 regions of human TCRbeta chains were analyzed by immunosequencing. The source study handled its data this way. Repertoire TCRs were matched against a reference library of SARS-CoV-2-specific TCRs generated with the MIRA antigen-specificity platform. Breadth meant the fraction of unique TCRs that were SARS-CoV-2-associated, whereas depth meant the fraction of total T cells that were SARS-CoV-2-associated. Using the MIRA data, each spike-specific TCR was mapped to the spike region that the TCR reacts to and placed in a CD4 or CD8 class. Log10-transformed breadth and depth values were compared by one-way ANOVA with Sidak's multiple comparisons tests. Held by TCRdb, this immuneACCESS table contains in-frame sequences only and omits some clones. Under half of the omission traces to an unresolved V gene where checked; the cause of the rest is unknown. V and J calls and clone size are those listed in that table; D and trimming were worked out from the DNA. The sample records 150,000 to 160,000 clones, approximately 90% of which are singletons. The ten largest clones add up to 1.5% to 2% of the sample.

About this clone: The antigen this receptor binds is unknown. Per-base qualities were not stored, and no clone one base away is much larger.

The V and J segments used are TRBV19 and TRBJ1-4; the D gene cannot be resolved reliably. The source was peripheral blood, collected on day 0 of AZD1222 vaccination. The sequence was obtained from an adult in good health. CDR3 protein: CASSIPEKLFF. The nucleotide sequence reads as follows: TGTGCCAGTAGTATACCAGAAAAACTGTTTTTT.